This record concerns one T cell receptor beta chain sequence. No antigen is known for it. The entry originates in a study of cytomegalovirus exposure and HLA in healthy donors. Vbeta (60) and Jbeta (13) primers were used in the PCR. Sequencing was performed with immunoSEQ multiplex PCR; in TCRdb, only in-frame clones are kept and a portion is missing. This sample's table reports around 31,000 clones. CDR1 and CDR2 (germline): SGDLS, YYNGEE. Between the trimmed V and J ends, which lost 4 bases and 0 bases, there was a span of 10 bases. This CDR3 contains 15 residues. Points from the study as a whole: Three CMV-associated chains proved CMV antigen-specific in vitro.

The source is a female donor in good health and CMV-seronegative. Sequenced material: PBMCs. V usage is TRBV9 and J usage is TRBJ1-4; no reliable D call. The CDR3 DNA follows: TGTGCCAGCAGCCCCCTCTCGGCAACTAATGAAAAACTGTTTTTT. Translation gives CASSPLSATNEKLFF.